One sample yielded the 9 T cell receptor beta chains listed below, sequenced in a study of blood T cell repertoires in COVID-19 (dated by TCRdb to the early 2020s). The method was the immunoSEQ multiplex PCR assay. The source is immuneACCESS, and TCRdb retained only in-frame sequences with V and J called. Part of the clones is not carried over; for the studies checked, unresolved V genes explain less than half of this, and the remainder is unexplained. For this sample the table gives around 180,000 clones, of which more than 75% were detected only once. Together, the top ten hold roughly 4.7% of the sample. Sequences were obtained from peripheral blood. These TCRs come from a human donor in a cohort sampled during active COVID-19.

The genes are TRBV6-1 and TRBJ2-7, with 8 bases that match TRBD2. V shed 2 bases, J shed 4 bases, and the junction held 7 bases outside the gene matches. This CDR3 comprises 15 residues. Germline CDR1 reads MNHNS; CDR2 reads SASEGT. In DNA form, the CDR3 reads TGTGCCAGCAGTGAACCTACGGGAGGGGGGTACGAGCAGTACTTC. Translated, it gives CASSEPTGGGYEQYF.

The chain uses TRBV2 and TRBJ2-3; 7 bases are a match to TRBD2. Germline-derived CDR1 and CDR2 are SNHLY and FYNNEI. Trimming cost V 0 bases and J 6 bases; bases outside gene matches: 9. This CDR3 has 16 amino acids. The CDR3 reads CASSEAPPGREDTQYF. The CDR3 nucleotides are TGTGCCAGCAGTGAAGCCCCGCCAGGGAGGGAGGATACGCAGTATTTT. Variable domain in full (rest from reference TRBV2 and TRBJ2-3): EPEVTQTPSHQVTQMGQEVILRCVPISNHLYFYWYRQILGQKVEFLVSFYNNEISEKSEIFDDQFSVERPDGSNFTLKIRSTKLEDSAMYFCASSEAPPGREDTQYFGPGTRLTVL.

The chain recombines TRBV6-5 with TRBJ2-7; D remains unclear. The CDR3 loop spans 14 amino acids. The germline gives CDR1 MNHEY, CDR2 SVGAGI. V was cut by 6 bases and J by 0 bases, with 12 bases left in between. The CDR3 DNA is TGTGCCAGCAGCCTCAAGATTAGCTCCTACGAGCAGTACTTC. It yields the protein CASSLKISSYEQYF.

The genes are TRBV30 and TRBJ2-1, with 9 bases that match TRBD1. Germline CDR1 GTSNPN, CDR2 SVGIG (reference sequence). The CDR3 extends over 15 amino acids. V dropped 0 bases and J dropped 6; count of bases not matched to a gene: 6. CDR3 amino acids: CAWSVMGQGVNEQFF. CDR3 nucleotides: TGTGCCTGGAGTGTAATGGGACAGGGTGTCAATGAGCAGTTCTTC.

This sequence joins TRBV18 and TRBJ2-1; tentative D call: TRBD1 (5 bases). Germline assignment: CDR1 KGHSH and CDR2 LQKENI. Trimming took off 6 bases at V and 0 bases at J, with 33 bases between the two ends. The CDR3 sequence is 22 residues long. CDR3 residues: CASSDLPDRRNYLQSSYNEQFF. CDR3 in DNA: TGTGCCAGCTCCGACCTCCCAGACAGAAGAAATTACCTCCAAAGCTCCTACAATGAGCAGTTCTTC.

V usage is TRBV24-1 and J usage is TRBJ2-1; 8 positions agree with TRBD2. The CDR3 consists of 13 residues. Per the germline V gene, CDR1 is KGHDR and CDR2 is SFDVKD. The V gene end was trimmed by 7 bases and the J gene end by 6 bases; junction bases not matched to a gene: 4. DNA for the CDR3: TGTGCCACCAGGAGACTAGCGCCCAATGAGCAGTTCTTC. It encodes CATRRLAPNEQFF.

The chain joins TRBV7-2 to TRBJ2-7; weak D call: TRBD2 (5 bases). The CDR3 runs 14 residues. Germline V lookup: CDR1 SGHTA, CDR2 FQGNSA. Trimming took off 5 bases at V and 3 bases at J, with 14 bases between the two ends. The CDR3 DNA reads TGTGCCAGCAGCCAAAGAGCGGACCTCTACGAGCAGTACTTC. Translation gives CASSQRADLYEQYF. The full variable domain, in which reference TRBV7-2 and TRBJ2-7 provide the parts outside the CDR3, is GAGVSQSPSNKVTEKGKDVELRCDPISGHTALYWYRQSLGQGLEFLIYFQGNSAPDKSGLPSDRFSAERTGGSVSTLTIQRTQQEDSAVYLCASSQRADLYEQYFGPGTRLTVT.

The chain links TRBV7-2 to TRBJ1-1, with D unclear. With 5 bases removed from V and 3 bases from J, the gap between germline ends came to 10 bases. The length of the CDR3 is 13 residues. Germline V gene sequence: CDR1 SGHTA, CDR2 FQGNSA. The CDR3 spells CASSGYSYTEAFF. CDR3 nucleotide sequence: TGTGCCAGCAGCGGATACAGCTACACTGAAGCTTTCTTT.

DNA for the CDR3: TGTGCCAGCAGTGCCCGAGAAACCATTACAGATACGCAGTATTTT. Its translation is CASSARETITDTQYF. V usage is TRBV25-1 and J usage is TRBJ2-3; D call uncertain. The germline CDR1 and CDR2 sequences are MGHDK and SYGVNS. V lost 4 bases to trimming and J lost 3 bases, with 14 bases between them. This CDR3 contains 15 residues.